Listed here is a single T cell receptor (beta chain). The assay was immunoSEQ multiplex PCR, and TCRdb's table has in-frame clones only and misses some. The table lists around 12,000 clones, just over 65% of them singletons. This sample is part of a study of tumor-infiltrating lymphocytes in localized non-small cell lung cancer. The TCR sequence derives from a human donor with non-small cell lung cancer. Material: uninvolved lung tissue not adjacent to the tumor.

The CDR3: CASSWGIDQPQHF. CDR3 DNA: TGTGCCAGCAGTTGGGGCATCGATCAGCCCCAGCATTTT. V gene TRBV6-6 combines with J gene TRBJ1-5, with D possibly matching TRBD1 (5 bases). Germline V gene sequence: CDR1 MNHNY, CDR2 SVGAGI (reference sequence). Trimming pared 4 bases from V and 5 bases from J, leaving 9 bases between. The CDR3 consists of 13 residues.